Following are 24 T cell receptor beta chains from one sample sequenced in a study of OX40 agonist ivuxolimab in advanced cancers. The assay was immunoSEQ multiplex PCR, and TCRdb's table has in-frame clones only and misses some. The repertoire holds just under 8,000 clones, with roughly 85% as singletons. Material: CD4+ or CD8+ T cells sorted from blood, obtained in a trial of the OX40 agonist ivuxolimab. The source of these receptors is an adult with an advanced solid tumor such as melanoma, head and neck, liver or kidney cancer.

V usage is TRBV2 and J usage is TRBJ1-1; D is perhaps TRBD1 (5 bases). The V end lost 4 bases, the J end lost 4 bases, and 13 bases lay between the germline ends. This CDR3 is built from 14 residues. Germline V CDR1 and CDR2: SNHLY, FYNNEI. For the CDR3, the DNA is TGTGCCAGCAGTGGTCAGGGACGTGGCACTGAAGCTTTCTTT. Encoded protein: CASSGQGRGTEAFF.

This clone has just one count. Relative to the germline gene, one junction end is altered; a read error may explain this. J is TRBJ1-4 and V is TRBV4-1; possibly TRBD1 for D (6 bases). Germline V gene lookup returns CDR1 MGHRA and CDR2 YSYEKL. This CDR3 contains 16 residues. This CDR3 is CTSSQDGTGRGEKLFF. The CDR3 DNA is TGCACCAGCAGCCAAGATGGAACAGGGAGGGGAGAAAAACTGTTTTTT.

V usage is TRBV7-2 and J usage is TRBJ2-1; D remains ambiguous. Germline V gives CDR1 SGHTA, CDR2 FQGNSA. Trimming stripped 2 bases from V and 3 bases from J, with 5 bases between. The CDR3 totals 13 residues. For the CDR3, the DNA is TGTGCCAGCAGCTTACTAAACTACAATGAGCAGTTCTTC. Encoded protein: CASSLLNYNEQFF. Looking up the rest from reference TRBV7-2 and TRBJ2-1 gives the full variable domain: GAGVSQSPSNKVTEKGKDVELRCDPISGHTALYWYRQSLGQGLEFLIYFQGNSAPDKSGLPSDRFSAERTGGSVSTLTIQRTQQEDSAVYLCASSLLNYNEQFFGPGTRLTVL.

The CDR3 coding sequence is TGTGCCAGCAGCTCCTCCGGGACCGGATTCTACGAGCAGTACTTC. Its translation is CASSSSGTGFYEQYF. V and J are TRBV9 and TRBJ2-7, with D possibly being TRBD1 or TRBD2 (5 bases each). Trimming cost V 4 bases and J 3 bases, with 17 bases left between them. This CDR3 spans 15 amino acids. The germline V gene has CDR1 SGDLS and CDR2 YYNGEE.

The chain uses TRBV14 and TRBJ2-3; TRBD1 agrees at 10 bases. The CDR3 consists of 17 residues. The V gene end was trimmed by 1 base and the J gene end by 5 bases; junction bases not matched to a gene: 9. From germline, CDR1 is SGHDN and CDR2 FVKESK. The CDR3: CASSQVTGTGAKDTQYF. The DNA for the CDR3 is TGTGCCAGCAGCCAAGTCACCGGGACAGGGGCAAAAGATACGCAGTATTTT. The full variable domain, with the rest looked up from reference TRBV14 and TRBJ2-3, is EAGVTQFPSHSVIEKGQTVTLRCDPISGHDNLYWYRRVMGKEIKFLLHFVKESKQDESGMPNNRFLAERTGGTYSTLKVQPAELEDSGVYFCASSQVTGTGAKDTQYFGPGTRLTVL.

CDR3 sequence: CASSYLSYEQYF. As DNA, the CDR3 is TGTGCCAGCAGTTACCTCTCCTACGAGCAGTACTTC. The chain is built from TRBV28 and TRBJ2-7; unclear D gene. The CDR3 is made up of 12 amino acids. Looked up from germline, CDR1 is MDHEN and CDR2 is SYDVKM. V shed 4 bases and J shed 0 bases, with 4 bases lying between them.

The chain employs TRBV6-5 and TRBJ2-1, with D uncertain. The CDR3 has 14 residues. Trimming removed 0 bases at V and 7 bases at J, with 10 bases between. CDR1 is MNHEY, CDR2 SVGAGI, per germline. The CDR3 region has the DNA TGTGCCAGCAGTTACTCGGTCCAGTCTAATGAGCAGTTCTTC. Protein sequence: CASSYSVQSNEQFF.

The V and J genes are TRBV5-6 and TRBJ1-5, with D possibly matching TRBD1 (5 bases). Germline values: CDR1 SGHDT, CDR2 YYEEEE. This CDR3 region has 15 residues. Trimming stripped 0 bases from V and 5 bases from J, with 12 bases between. CDR3: CASSLGWGGDQPQHF. The CDR3, as DNA: TGTGCCAGCAGCTTGGGATGGGGGGGTGATCAGCCCCAGCATTTT.

The chain links TRBV6-1 to TRBJ2-1; D is ambiguous. The length of the CDR3 is 15 residues. Germline assignment: CDR1 MNHNS and CDR2 SASEGT. V dropped 1 base and J dropped 1 base, with 8 bases sitting between them. CDR3: CASSEGFLSYNEQFF. The CDR3 DNA follows: TGTGCCAGCAGTGAAGGCTTCTTGTCCTACAATGAGCAGTTCTTC.

The V gene is TRBV18, the J gene TRBJ2-7; no clear D. The CDR3 length is 13 residues. Trimming stripped 3 bases from V and 3 bases from J, with 9 bases between. The germline V gene encodes CDR1 KGHSH and CDR2 LQKENI. The CDR3 loop is CASSPALYYEQYF. The CDR3 nucleotides read TGTGCCAGCTCACCGGCGCTGTACTACGAGCAGTACTTC.

The chain combines TRBV7-2 with TRBJ2-5; the D gene is possibly TRBD1 (6 bases). Germline assignment: CDR1 SGHTA and CDR2 FQGNSA. V gave up 6 bases and J gave up 2 bases, with 10 bases separating them. The CDR3 sequence is 13 residues long. The CDR3, as DNA: TGTGCCAGCAGTTCCAGGGGTCAAGAGACCCAGTACTTC. It codes for CASSSRGQETQYF.

The sample holds a few counts of this clone. The chain employs TRBV19 and TRBJ2-7; 7 bases line up with TRBD1. Losses at the gene ends were 8 bases for V and 7 bases for J; bases not matched to a gene: 17. The CDR3 is 15 amino acids. The germline V gene encodes CDR1 LNHDA and CDR2 SQIVND (reference sequence). The chain's CDR3 is CASQPYRGSTEEQYF. DNA for the CDR3: TGTGCCAGTCAGCCCTACAGGGGCTCTACCGAGGAGCAGTACTTC. The complete variable domain, with remaining parts taken from reference TRBV19 and TRBJ2-7, reads DGGITQSPKYLFRKEGQNVTLSCEQNLNHDAMYWYRQDPGQGLRLIYYSQIVNDFQKGDIAEGYSVSREKKESFPLTVTSAQKNPTAFYLCASQPYRGSTEEQYFGPGTRLTVT.

This clone has a single count. The gene calls are TRBV2 and TRBJ1-1; 9 positions match TRBD1. Trimming removed 6 bases from V and 1 base from J; junction bases left unmatched: 3. There are 14 residues in the CDR3. Germline-derived CDR1 and CDR2 are SNHLY and FYNNEI. The DNA for the CDR3 is TGTGCCAGCAGGTACAGGGGGCAGAACACTGAAGCTTTCTTT. Translated, it gives CASRYRGQNTEAFF.

V is TRBV9 and J is TRBJ1-6; D gene ambiguous. The CDR3 contains 13 residues. V was cut by 3 bases and J by 7 bases, with 8 bases left in between. Germline-derived CDR1 and CDR2 are SGDLS and YYNGEE. CDR3 sequence (DNA): TGTGCCAGCAGCGCGACCGGGAATTCACCCCTCCACTTT. The encoded protein is CASSATGNSPLHF.

As to this clone: The junction and the germline gene differ at one end; a read error may be behind it. The gene calls are TRBV7-1 and TRBJ1-1; D not resolved. TRBV7-1 is reported as an ORF; its role is uncertain. This CDR3 has 14 amino acids. The CDR3 nucleotides are TGTGCCAGCAGCTTAGCTGCGGGGAACACTGAAGCCTTCTTT. It yields the protein CASSLAAGNTEAFF.

This clone was counted between two and nine times. The CDR3 sequence: CASSLGLAQETQYF. In DNA, the CDR3 is TGTGCCAGCAGCTTAGGACTAGCCCAAGAGACCCAGTACTTC. The J gene is TRBJ2-5, the V gene TRBV7-9; TRBD2 matches at 7 bases. This CDR3 has 14 residues. The V and J ends lost 1 base and 1 base, in that order; junction bases with no gene match: 0. CDR1 SEHNR and CDR2 FQNEAQ come from the germline V gene (reference sequence). Using reference TRBV7-9 and TRBJ2-5 for the parts outside the CDR3, the full variable domain is DTGVSQNPRHKITKRGQNVTFRCDPISEHNRLYWYRQTLGQGPEFLTYFQNEAQLEKSRLLSDRFSAERPKGSFSTLEIQRTEQGDSAMYLCASSLGLAQETQYFGPGTRLLVL.

V gene TRBV7-2 combines with J gene TRBJ1-4; maybe TRBD1 (6 bases). The germline V gene has CDR1 SGHTA and CDR2 FQGNSA. The CDR3 runs to 16 residues. Between the trimmed V and J ends, which lost 5 bases and 7 bases, there was a span of 20 bases. The CDR3 here is CASSPNRDTVVEKLFF. The CDR3, as DNA: TGTGCCAGCAGCCCCAACCGGGACACCGTTGTTGAAAAACTGTTTTTT.

This sequence joins TRBV7-6 and TRBJ1-5; D not certain. The length of the CDR3 is 15 residues. CDR1 SGHVS and CDR2 FNYEAQ come from the germline V gene. Trimming removed 3 bases from V and 2 bases from J, with 11 bases in between. Written as DNA, the CDR3 is TGTGCCAGCAGCTTGGTGGAAAATGGCAATCAGCCCCAGCATTTT. Translating it yields CASSLVENGNQPQHF.

This sequence joins TRBV5-6 and TRBJ2-3, with 11 bases matching TRBD2. The CDR3 has 17 residues. Germline V gives CDR1 SGHDT, CDR2 YYEEEE. The J segment lost 7 bases and the V segment lost 6 bases, leaving 16 bases of the junction unmatched. The CDR3: CASTQLGIAGGAYTQYF. In DNA, the CDR3 is TGTGCCAGCACCCAACTCGGGATAGCGGGGGGGGCATATACGCAGTATTTT. Looking up the rest from reference TRBV5-6 and TRBJ2-3 gives the full variable domain: DAGVTQSPTHLIKTRGQQVTLRCSPKSGHDTVSWYQQALGQGPQFIFQYYEEEERQRGNFPDRFSGHQFPNYSSELNVNALLLGDSALYLCASTQLGIAGGAYTQYFGPGTRLTVL.

The chain carries TRBV5-6 and TRBJ1-5, with 8 bases that match TRBD1. Germline CDR1 reads SGHDT; CDR2 reads YYEEEE. The CDR3 runs to 14 residues. J was trimmed by 4 bases and V by 4 bases; bases with no gene match: 4. DNA for the CDR3: TGTGCCAGCAGCGGCAGGGGGCGAAATCAGCCCCAGCATTTT. Amino acid sequence: CASSGRGRNQPQHF. Full variable domain (outside the CDR3, taken from reference TRBV5-6 and TRBJ1-5): DAGVTQSPTHLIKTRGQQVTLRCSPKSGHDTVSWYQQALGQGPQFIFQYYEEEERQRGNFPDRFSGHQFPNYSSELNVNALLLGDSALYLCASSGRGRNQPQHFGDGTRLSIL.

This clone was counted once. The chain has TRBV19 and TRBJ1-2; D is unclear. The germline V and J ends were trimmed by 0 bases and 0 bases, with 8 bases remaining between them. Germline loops: CDR1 LNHDA, CDR2 SQIVND (reference sequence). CDR3 length: 15 residues. The CDR3, as DNA: TGTGCCAGTAGTATAGAGGGCAGCGCTAACTATGGCTACACCTTC. This gives the protein CASSIEGSANYGYTF.

The rearrangement joins TRBV5-4 to TRBJ2-5; possibly TRBD2 for D (5 bases). Germline V CDR1 and CDR2: SGHNT, YYREEE (reference sequence). V was shortened by 4 bases and J by 2 bases, with 12 bases between the two germline ends. This CDR3 has 14 amino acids. The CDR3 DNA follows: TGTGCCAGCAGCCGCGAGGGTCCACAAGAGACCCAGTACTTC. Its protein is CASSREGPQETQYF.

The chain is built from TRBV5-5 and TRBJ2-4, with a possible D match to TRBD2 (6 bases). Germline CDR1 is SGHKS and CDR2 is YYEKEE (reference sequence). The V end lost 0 bases, the J end lost 1 base, and 14 bases lay between the germline ends. This CDR3 comprises 17 residues. The CDR3 nucleotides are TGTGCCAGCAGCTTGGCCTATGGGGGGTCGGCCAAAAACATTCAGTACTTC. Protein product: CASSLAYGGSAKNIQYF.

The genes are TRBV27 and TRBJ2-1; the D is unclear. Germline CDR1 and CDR2: MNHEY and SMNVEV (reference sequence). This CDR3 comprises 16 residues. The V end was cut by 2 bases, the J end by 0 bases, with 11 bases between. This CDR3 is CASSLRANSSYNEQFF. CDR3 nucleotide sequence: TGTGCCAGCAGTTTACGTGCTAACAGCTCCTACAATGAGCAGTTCTTC.